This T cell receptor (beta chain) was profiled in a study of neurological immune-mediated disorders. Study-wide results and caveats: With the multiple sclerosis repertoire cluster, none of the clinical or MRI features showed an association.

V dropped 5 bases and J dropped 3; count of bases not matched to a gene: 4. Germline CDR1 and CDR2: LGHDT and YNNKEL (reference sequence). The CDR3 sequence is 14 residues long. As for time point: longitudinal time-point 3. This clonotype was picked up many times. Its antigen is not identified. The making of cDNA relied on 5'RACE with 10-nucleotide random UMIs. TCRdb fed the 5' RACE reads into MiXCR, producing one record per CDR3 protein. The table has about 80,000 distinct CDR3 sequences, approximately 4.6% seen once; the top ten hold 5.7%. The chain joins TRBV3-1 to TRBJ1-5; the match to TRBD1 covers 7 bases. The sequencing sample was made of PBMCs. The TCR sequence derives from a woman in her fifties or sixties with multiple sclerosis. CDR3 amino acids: CASSFRGVNQPQHF. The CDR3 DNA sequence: TGTGCCAGCAGCTTCAGGGGGGTCAATCAGCCCCAGCATTTT.